This section outlines one T cell receptor beta chain sequence together with its context. Antigen: not known. Heparinised blood was drawn once per donor, averaging about 0.11 L. These data come from a study of beta chain features in type 1 diabetes. Overall study findings and caveats: For patients and controls alike, PCR might favor shorter templates to the same degree. Type 1 diabetes patients showed a moderate but significant shortening of TCRB CDR3s in all four CD4+ subsets.

All of the isolated RNA was reverse transcribed, so expressed TCRB transcripts were sequenced. Profiled with immunoSEQ multiplex PCR; TCRdb holds only in-frame clones, not every one. The sample has some 200,000 clones, roughly 17% seen once. This CDR3 is 15 amino acids long. The trim removed 4 bases at V and 4 bases at J, leaving 9 bases unmatched. Material for sequencing was naive CD4+ T cells from blood. The sequence was obtained from a man aged 25 to 45 with type 1 diabetes. The chain links TRBV23-1 to TRBJ1-2, with 7 nucleotides matching TRBD1. TRBV23-1 is given ORF status, its function remaining uncertain. CDR3 DNA: TGCGCCAGCAGTCCGAGATACAGGGGCGGCTATGGCTACACCTTC. It yields the protein CASSPRYRGGYGYTF.